The 24 T cell receptor beta chains reported below all come from one sample, sequenced in a study of T cell responses to AZD1222 COVID-19 vaccine. Sequenced by immunoSEQ multiplex PCR; TCRdb stores in-frame clones only, minus some. The sample has about 82,000 clones; around 90% are singletons. The material sequenced was peripheral blood, taken 28 days after the second AZD1222 dose. These receptors all come from an adult who received the AZD1222 COVID-19 vaccine.

The chain combines TRBV5-5 with TRBJ1-1, with D maybe TRBD1 (6 bases). Germline V gene data show CDR1 as SGHKS and CDR2 as YYEKEE (reference sequence). This CDR3 region has 15 residues. The V and J ends lost 3 bases and 1 base respectively, with 13 bases between them. Here the CDR3 DNA reads TGTGCCAGCAGCTCGTACCGACAGGAGAACACTGAAGCTTTCTTT. It specifies CASSSYRQENTEAFF.

This rearrangement joins TRBV5-1 to TRBJ1-1; D may be TRBD1 (5 bases). This CDR3 is 15 amino acids long. V was pared by 7 bases and J by 7 bases, with 23 bases between. CDR1 and CDR2 from the germline V gene are SGHRS and YFSETQ. CDR3 in DNA: TGCGCCAGCTCTCCTGTGGGAGGCCAGGGCCTTGAAGCTTTCTTT. Protein: CASSPVGGQGLEAFF. The variable domain in full, completed from reference TRBV5-1 and TRBJ1-1, reads KAGVTQTPRYLIKTRGQQVTLSCSPISGHRSVSWYQQTPGQGLQFLFEYFSETQRNKGNFPGRFSGRQFSNSRSEMNVSTLELGDSALYLCASSPVGGQGLEAFFGQGTRLTVV.

In the case of this clone: Other DNA sequences in the same sample also yield this CDR3. The chain uses TRBV28 and TRBJ1-5; D remains ambiguous. The CDR3 is 14 residues long. Deletions cut 6 bases from V and 1 base from J, with 10 bases between. CDR1 MDHEN and CDR2 SYDVKM come from the germline V gene. The CDR3 region is CASSGIGSNQPQHF. In DNA, the CDR3 is TGTGCCAGCAGCGGCATAGGGAGCAATCAGCCCCAGCATTTT.

J is TRBJ2-3 and V is TRBV20-1, with TRBD2 matching over 7 bases. This CDR3 has 10 amino acids. The V segment lost 4 bases and the J segment 10 bases; nucleotides outside the gene matches: 2. CDR1 DFQATT and CDR2 SNEGSKA come from the germline V gene (reference sequence). The CDR3 sequence: CSATREAQYF. In DNA form, the CDR3 reads TGCAGTGCTACCCGGGAGGCGCAGTATTTT.

This chain connects TRBV19 to TRBJ1-2, with 8 bases matching TRBD1. The CDR3 spans 14 residues. Germline CDR1 is LNHDA and CDR2 is SQIVND (reference sequence). V shed 4 bases and J 8 bases; nucleotides not matched to a gene: 9. The CDR3 coding sequence is TGTGCCAGTAGTACCCCCAACAGGGGGGAAGGCTACACCTTC. It codes for CASSTPNRGEGYTF.

V usage is TRBV11-2 and J usage is TRBJ2-1, with 7 bases aligning to TRBD2. This CDR3 has 14 amino acids. Looked up from germline, CDR1 is SGHAT and CDR2 is FQNNGV. V trimming: 5 bases; J trimming: 8 bases; junction bases outside the gene matches: 9. The CDR3 DNA sequence: TGTGCCAGCAGCCCCGGACTAGGACGCGATGAGCAGTTCTTC. Its protein is CASSPGLGRDEQFF.

This clone was counted a few times. The chain recombines TRBV4-1 with TRBJ1-1; TRBD1 might be the D (6 bases). Trimming took off 7 bases at V and 3 bases at J, with 12 bases between the two ends. Germline assignment: CDR1 MGHRA and CDR2 YSYEKL. The CDR3 runs to 13 residues. In DNA, the CDR3 is TGCGCCAGCACCAGGGCAGGGGACACTGAAGCTTTCTTT. It encodes CASTRAGDTEAFF.

The chain is built from TRBV2 and TRBJ2-6, with D maybe TRBD1 (6 bases). Looked up from germline, CDR1 is SNHLY and CDR2 is FYNNEI. CDR3 length: 14 residues. The V gene lost 8 bases and the J gene lost 4 bases, with 12 bases spanning the gap. Here the CDR3 DNA reads TGTGCCAGCTCGGACAGTCGGGGGGCCAACGTCCTGACTTTC. It translates to CASSDSRGANVLTF.

This sequence joins TRBV23-1 and TRBJ2-5; D possibly matches TRBD1 or TRBD2 (5 bases each). TRBV23-1 qualifies as an ORF whose function is uncertain. This CDR3 has 17 amino acids. V was pared by 4 bases and J by 3 bases, with 21 bases between. In DNA form, the CDR3 reads TGCGCCAGCAGTCTACACCCCGGGGCAGACACCGAAGAGACCCAGTACTTC. This sequence encodes CASSLHPGADTEETQYF.

The chain has TRBV9 and TRBJ1-6, with D possibly matching TRBD1 (5 bases). The germline V and J ends were trimmed by 6 bases and 2 bases, with 15 bases remaining between them. Germline CDR1 reads SGDLS; CDR2 reads YYNGEE. This CDR3 comprises 16 residues. CDR3 amino acids: CASTRGTSAYNSPLHF. As DNA, the CDR3 is TGTGCCAGCACTCGGGGGACGAGCGCCTATAATTCACCCCTCCACTTT. The full variable domain, rest sourced from reference TRBV9 and TRBJ1-6, is DSGVTQTPKHLITATGQRVTLRCSPRSGDLSVYWYQQSLDQGLQFLIQYYNGEERAKGNILERFSAQQFPDLHSELNLSSLELGDSALYFCASTRGTSAYNSPLHFGNGTRLTVT.

By its share, this clone is medium-sized. V usage is TRBV7-8 and J usage is TRBJ2-7; a possible D gene is TRBD1 (5 bases). Germline CDR1 and CDR2: SGHVS and FQNEAQ. V was trimmed by 5 bases and J by 4 bases, leaving 18 bases between them. There are 15 residues in the CDR3. The CDR3 here is CASSPRAGILYEQYF. CDR3 bases: TGTGCCAGCAGCCCCCGGGCAGGGATCTTGTACGAGCAGTACTTC.

The rearrangement links TRBV2 to TRBJ1-6; D is undetermined. Trimming removed 4 bases from V and 6 bases from J, with 10 bases in between. The CDR3 covers 14 residues. CDR1 SNHLY and CDR2 FYNNEI come from the germline V gene. CDR3 loop: CASSGQLINSPLHF. The CDR3 nucleotides read TGTGCCAGCAGTGGTCAGCTAATTAATTCACCCCTCCACTTT. Combining the CDR3 with reference TRBV2 and TRBJ1-6 gives the whole variable domain EPEVTQTPSHQVTQMGQEVILRCVPISNHLYFYWYRQILGQKVEFLVSFYNNEISEKSEIFDDQFSVERPDGSNFTLKIRSTKLEDSAMYFCASSGQLINSPLHFGNGTRLTVT.

The rearrangement uses TRBV30 and TRBJ2-1; weak D call: TRBD2 (6 bases). Germline CDR1 is GTSNPN and CDR2 is SVGIG (reference sequence). V was trimmed by 0 bases and J by 0 bases, leaving 21 bases between them. This CDR3 comprises 19 residues. The CDR3 DNA reads TGTGCCTGGAGTGTAAGCCTGATGGGGGGACCCTCCTCCTACAATGAGCAGTTCTTC. Translated, it gives CAWSVSLMGGPSSYNEQFF.

This chain joins TRBV7-2 and TRBJ1-1; D is possibly TRBD1 (5 bases). The CDR3 loop spans 15 amino acids. Between the trimmed V and J ends, which lost 3 bases and 10 bases, there was a span of 21 bases. CDR1 and CDR2 (germline): SGHTA, FQGNSA. DNA of the CDR3: TGTGCCAGCAGCTTGGGGACGGGGGTCGGCCTTGTAGCTTTCTTT. As protein: CASSLGTGVGLVAFF.

The CDR3 sequence is CASSPLIIGTGMNTEAFF. CDR3 nucleotide sequence: TGTGCCAGCTCACCGCTAATAATAGGGACAGGTATGAACACTGAAGCTTTCTTT. This rearrangement joins TRBV18 to TRBJ1-1, with 8 bases identical to TRBD1. With V trimmed by 3 bases and J by 0 bases, 12 bases remained unmatched. From germline, CDR1 is KGHSH and CDR2 LQKENI. The CDR3 sequence is 18 residues long.

This clone was detected a few times. The genes are TRBV4-3 and TRBJ2-7; TRBD1 aligns across 10 bases. Germline CDR1 and CDR2: LGHNA and YSLEER. V lost 3 bases and J lost 2; bases outside the gene matches: 4. CDR3 size: 15 residues. Here the CDR3 reads CASSHGTGETYEQYF. Here the CDR3 DNA reads TGCGCCAGCAGCCACGGGACAGGGGAAACCTACGAGCAGTACTTC.

The chain joins TRBV20-1 to TRBJ2-3; 9 bases line up with TRBD2. Germline CDR1 and CDR2: DFQATT and SNEGSKA (reference sequence). Trimming took 3 bases from V and 2 from J; bases not matched to a gene: 9. The CDR3 spans 16 residues. For the CDR3, the DNA is TGCAGTGCTAGTCTCCTAGCGGGACCTTTCACAGATACGCAGTATTTT. Translation: CSASLLAGPFTDTQYF.

The chain couples TRBV29-1 to TRBJ2-2; either TRBD1 or TRBD2 may supply D (5 bases each). The CDR3 consists of 14 residues. Trimming took 5 bases from V and 2 from J, leaving 12 bases between them. The germline gives CDR1 SQVTM, CDR2 ANQGSEA. The CDR3 nucleotides are TGCAGCGTTATGACTGGGGGAAACACCGGGGAGCTGTTTTTT. Amino acid sequence: CSVMTGGNTGELFF.

The chain joins TRBV19 to TRBJ1-5; D is unresolved. The germline V gene encodes CDR1 LNHDA and CDR2 SQIVND (reference sequence). This CDR3 spans 14 amino acids. With 7 bases removed from V and 1 base from J, the gap between germline ends came to 11 bases. The CDR3 is CASMTIESNQPQHF. The CDR3 DNA is TGTGCCAGTATGACGATTGAGAGCAATCAGCCCCAGCATTTT.

The rearrangement joins TRBV5-1 to TRBJ1-3; perhaps TRBD1 as D (6 bases). Germline CDR1 is SGHRS and CDR2 is YFSETQ. The length of the CDR3 is 15 residues. V was clipped by 2 bases and J by 2 bases, with 11 bases between them. In DNA form, the CDR3 reads TGCGCCAGCAGCTTTCAGGGGAACGCTGGAAACACCATATATTTT. This codes for CASSFQGNAGNTIYF.

The table lists this clone with a count of one. This chain joins TRBV7-2 and TRBJ1-2, with a tentative D call TRBD1 (6 bases). Germline V gives CDR1 SGHTA, CDR2 FQGNSA. Trimming pared 3 bases from V and 2 bases from J, leaving 10 bases between. This CDR3 region has 14 residues. In DNA, the CDR3 is TGTGCCAGCAGCTTTCGAGGGGGGAACTATGGCTACACCTTC. Protein product: CASSFRGGNYGYTF.

The rearrangement links TRBV7-2 to TRBJ2-5; TRBD2 matches 10 bases. Trimming took 1 base from V and 7 from J; bases not matched to a gene: 9. CDR3 length: 16 residues. The germline gives CDR1 SGHTA, CDR2 FQGNSA. CDR3 nucleotide sequence: TGTGCCAGCAGCTTAGTCCTGGCTAGCGGGGGTGGGACCCAGTACTTC. Its translation is CASSLVLASGGGTQYF.

This rearrangement joins TRBV14 to TRBJ2-5, with 9 bases lining up with TRBD1. Looked up from germline, CDR1 is SGHDN and CDR2 is FVKESK. V trimming: 4 bases; J trimming: 2 bases; junction bases outside the gene matches: 5. CDR3 length: 15 residues. CDR3 sequence: CASSRPGQGQETQYF. CDR3 coding DNA: TGTGCCAGCAGCCGTCCGGGACAGGGTCAAGAGACCCAGTACTTC.

The chain recombines TRBV14 with TRBJ2-7; 11 bases are shared with TRBD2. Germline V lookup: CDR1 SGHDN, CDR2 FVKESK. J gave up 7 bases and V 3 bases, and 8 bases lay outside the gene matches. This CDR3 has 15 amino acids. CDR3 sequence reads: CASSQRLAGLGEQYF. As DNA, the CDR3 is TGTGCCAGCAGCCAGAGACTAGCGGGGCTGGGAGAGCAGTACTTC.